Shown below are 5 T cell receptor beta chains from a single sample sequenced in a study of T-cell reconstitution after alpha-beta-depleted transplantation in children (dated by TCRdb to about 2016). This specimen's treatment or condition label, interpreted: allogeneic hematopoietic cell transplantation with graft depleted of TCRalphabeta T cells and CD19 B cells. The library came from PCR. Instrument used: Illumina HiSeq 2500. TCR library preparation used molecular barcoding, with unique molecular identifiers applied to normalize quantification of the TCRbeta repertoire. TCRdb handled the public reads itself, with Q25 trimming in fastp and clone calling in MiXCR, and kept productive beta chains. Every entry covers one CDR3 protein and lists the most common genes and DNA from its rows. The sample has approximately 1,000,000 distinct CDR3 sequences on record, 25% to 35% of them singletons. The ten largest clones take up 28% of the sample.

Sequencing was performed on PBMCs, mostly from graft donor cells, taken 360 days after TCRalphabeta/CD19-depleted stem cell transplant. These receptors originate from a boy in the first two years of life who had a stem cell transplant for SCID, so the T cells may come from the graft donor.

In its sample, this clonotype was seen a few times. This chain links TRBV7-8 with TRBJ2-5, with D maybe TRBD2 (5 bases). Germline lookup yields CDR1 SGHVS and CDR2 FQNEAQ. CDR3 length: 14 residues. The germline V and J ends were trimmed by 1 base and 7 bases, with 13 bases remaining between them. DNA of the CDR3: TGTGCCAGCAGCTTAGGAGCTGGCGAGGGGACCCAGTACTTC. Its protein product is CASSLGAGEGTQYF. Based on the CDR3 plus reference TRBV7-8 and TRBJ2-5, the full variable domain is GAGVSQSPRYKVAKRGQDVALRCDPISGHVSLFWYQQALGQGPEFLTYFQNEAQLDKSGLPSDRFFAERPEGSVSTLKIQRTQQEDSAVYLCASSLGAGEGTQYFGPGTRLLVL.

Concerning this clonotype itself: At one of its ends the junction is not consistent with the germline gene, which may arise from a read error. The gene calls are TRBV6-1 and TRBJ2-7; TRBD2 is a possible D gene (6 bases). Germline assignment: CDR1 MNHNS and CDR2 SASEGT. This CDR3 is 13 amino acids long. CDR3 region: CASSRDGSYQQYF. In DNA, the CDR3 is TGTGCCAGCAGCAGGGACGGGAGCTACCAGCAGTACTTC.

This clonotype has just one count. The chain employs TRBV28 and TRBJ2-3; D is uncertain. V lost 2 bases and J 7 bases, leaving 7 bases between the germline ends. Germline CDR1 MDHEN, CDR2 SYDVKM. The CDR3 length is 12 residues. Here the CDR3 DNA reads TGTGCCAGCAGTTTACAGCGAAATACGCAGTATTTT. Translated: CASSLQRNTQYF.

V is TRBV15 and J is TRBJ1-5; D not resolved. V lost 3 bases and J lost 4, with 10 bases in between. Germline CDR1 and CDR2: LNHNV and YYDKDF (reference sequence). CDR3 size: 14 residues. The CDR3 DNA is TGTGCCACCAGCAGGGAACAGCTTAATCAGCCCCAGCATTTT. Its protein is CATSREQLNQPQHF. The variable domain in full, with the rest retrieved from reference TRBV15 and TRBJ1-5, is DAMVIQNPRYQVTQFGKPVTLSCSQTLNHNVMYWYQQKSSQAPKLLFHYYDKDFNNEADTPDNFQSRRPNTSFCFLDIRSPGLGDTAMYLCATSREQLNQPQHFGDGTRLSIL.

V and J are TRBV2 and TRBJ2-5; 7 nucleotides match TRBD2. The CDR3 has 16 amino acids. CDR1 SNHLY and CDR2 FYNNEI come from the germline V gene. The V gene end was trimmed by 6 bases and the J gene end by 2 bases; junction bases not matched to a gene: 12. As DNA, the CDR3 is TGTGCCAGCAGAGACCCGGGGGGACCGGCGCAAGAGACCCAGTACTTC. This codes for CASRDPGGPAQETQYF.